This is a list of T cell receptor beta chains from one sample in a study of blood T cell repertoires in COVID-19. Sequenced by immunoSEQ multiplex PCR; TCRdb stores in-frame clones only, minus some. The sample has roughly 190,000 clones, more than 75% seen once; the top ten hold over 3.5%. Sequencing input: peripheral blood. These receptors were collected from a man aged 18 to 29 with active or convalescent COVID-19. The CDR3 runs from the conserved cysteine through the conserved F or W. D genes are given only for firm matches. The size of a clone is reported for some rows only, either as once, few or many, or as a class for expanded clones.

abundance,d_gene,j_gene,v_gene,CDR3aa,CDR3nt
.,TRBD1,TRBJ1-6,TRBV2,CASSTTGDSPLHF,TGTGCCAGCAGTACTACAGGGGATTCACCCCTCCACTTT
.,TRBD2,TRBJ2-3,TRBV5-6,CASTERGFGTDTQYF,TGTGCCAGCACAGAGCGGGGTTTTGGCACAGATACGCAGTATTTT
.,TRBD2,TRBJ2-3,TRBV16,CASSQAGVGDTQYF,TGTGCCAGCAGCCAAGCGGGAGTTGGAGATACGCAGTATTTT
.,TRBD1,TRBJ2-2,TRBV19,CASSIQFGAWDSLRSANTGELFF,TGTGCCAGTAGTATCCAGTTTGGGGCATGGGACAGCCTACGATCGGCGAACACCGGGGAGCTGTTTTTT
.,.,TRBJ1-2,TRBV4-1,CASSQDPGGWLDGYTF,TGCGCCAGCAGCCAAGATCCCGGAGGATGGCTCGATGGCTACACCTTC
.,.,TRBJ2-1,TRBV7-2,CASSPEIHEQFF,TGTGCCAGCAGCCCGGAGATCCATGAGCAGTTCTTC
.,.,TRBJ1-1,TRBV27,CASSSSDSNTEAFF,TGTGCCAGCAGTTCTTCTGATAGTAACACTGAAGCTTTCTTT
.,.,TRBJ1-2,TRBV5-1,CASSKGPTNYGYTF,TGCGCCAGCAGCAAGGGGCCAACTAACTATGGCTACACCTTC
once,.,TRBJ2-1,TRBV6-5,CASSYGLASSYNEQFF,TGTGCCAGCAGTTACGGGCTAGCGAGCTCCTACAATGAGCAGTTCTTC
.,.,TRBJ1-1,TRBV2,CASSEWVSDTEAFF,TGTGCCAGCAGTGAGTGGGTCAGCGACACTGAAGCTTTCTTT
.,TRBD1,TRBJ2-1,TRBV6-5,CASSSSGGNEQFF,TGTGCCAGCAGTTCCTCAGGGGGCAATGAGCAGTTCTTC
.,TRBD1,TRBJ1-1,TRBV7-9,CASSLGTGWNTEAFF,TGTGCCAGCAGCTTAGGGACAGGGTGGAACACTGAAGCTTTCTTT
few,TRBD1,TRBJ1-1,TRBV2,CASSGRTGLTEAFF,TGTGCCAGCAGTGGAAGGACAGGGTTGACTGAAGCTTTCTTT
.,TRBD1,TRBJ1-1,TRBV6-6,CASSMGPQGAKAEAFF,TGTGCCAGCAGTATGGGGCCCCAGGGGGCCAAGGCTGAAGCTTTCTTT
.,TRBD1,TRBJ1-2,TRBV6-5,CASSYGQGDGYTF,TGTGCCAGCAGTTACGGGCAGGGGGATGGCTACACCTTC
once,TRBD1,TRBJ2-3,TRBV9,CASSARQGFTSDTQYF,TGTGCCAGCAGCGCCCGACAGGGTTTTACATCCGATACGCAGTATTTT
many,TRBD2,TRBJ2-3,TRBV6-4,CASAPERSGGTDTQYF,TGTGCCAGCGCACCAGAGAGGAGCGGGGGCACAGATACGCAGTATTTT
.,TRBD1,TRBJ1-4,TRBV10-3,CAISEGQGERKLFF,TGTGCCATCAGTGAGGGACAGGGAGAGAGAAAACTGTTTTTT
.,TRBD1,TRBJ2-2,TRBV10-1,CASSEDGTAYTGELFF,TGCGCCAGCAGTGAGGACGGGACAGCTTACACCGGGGAGCTGTTTTTT
.,TRBD2,TRBJ2-3,TRBV5-1,CASSSTGTSGRYTDTQYF,TGCGCCAGCAGCTCGACCGGGACTAGCGGGAGATACACAGATACGCAGTATTTT
.,TRBD1,TRBJ2-5,TRBV7-9,CASSPHGQGSQYF,TGTGCCAGCAGCCCACACGGACAGGGATCCCAGTACTTC
.,.,TRBJ2-1,TRBV24-1,CATSEPGYHNEQFF,TGTGCCACCAGTGAGCCAGGATACCACAATGAGCAGTTCTTC
.,TRBD1,TRBJ2-1,TRBV3-1/TRBV3-2,CASSQSNLQGNEQFF,TGTGCCAGCAGCCAATCCAACTTACAGGGGAATGAGCAGTTCTTC
.,TRBD1,TRBJ1-1,TRBV5-4,CASSLPGTGSTEAFF,TGTGCCAGCAGCCTCCCCGGGACAGGGAGCACCGAAGCTTTCTTT
.,.,TRBJ1-6,TRBV9,CASRYGQHASSPLHF,TGTGCCAGCAGGTATGGACAGCACGCAAGCTCACCCCTCCACTTT
.,.,TRBJ2-5,TRBV24-1,CATSDGSGPNQETQYF,TGTGCCACCAGTGATGGGTCAGGCCCAAATCAAGAGACCCAGTACTTC
.,TRBD2,TRBJ2-1,TRBV7-9,CASSSGLAESHEQFF,TGTGCCAGCAGCTCGGGACTAGCGGAATCCCATGAGCAGTTCTTC
.,TRBD1,TRBJ2-7,TRBV28,CASSPARNRDRLTYEQYF,TGTGCCAGCAGTCCCGCCCGAAACCGGGACAGGCTTACCTACGAGCAGTACTTC
.,TRBD2,TRBJ2-3,TRBV7-3,CASSPAGGSTDTQYF,TGTGCCAGCAGCCCGGCGGGGGGGAGCACAGATACGCAGTATTTT
.,TRBD1,TRBJ1-2,TRBV28,CASSKPTGQAYGYTF,TGTGCCAGCAGTAAACCCACGGGACAGGCCTATGGCTACACCTTC
.,.,TRBJ1-6,TRBV11-2,CASSLDRTGSNSPLHF,TGTGCCAGCAGCTTAGATCGTACAGGAAGCAATTCACCCCTCCACTTT
.,TRBD2,TRBJ2-7,TRBV6-5,CASSYSGSGYEQYF,TGTGCCAGCAGTTACTCTGGTAGCGGGTACGAGCAGTACTTC
.,TRBD1,TRBJ1-1,TRBV3-1/TRBV3-2,CASSQDGRGRTAEAFF,TGTGCCAGCAGCCAAGACGGTAGGGGGCGCACCGCTGAAGCTTTCTTT
.,.,TRBJ2-2,TRBV7-2,CASSLYAATNTGELFF,TGTGCCAGCAGCTTATATGCGGCCACGAACACCGGGGAGCTGTTTTTT
few,.,TRBJ2-2,TRBV11-2,CASSRRNKKDGKTGELFF,TGTGCCAGCAGCCGACGCAATAAGAAAGACGGGAAAACCGGGGAGCTGTTTTTT
.,TRBD1,TRBJ1-2,TRBV3-1/TRBV3-2,CASSQVRTRTGVGGYTF,TGTGCCAGCAGCCAAGTGAGAACCCGGACAGGGGTAGGTGGCTACACCTTC
.,.,TRBJ1-6,TRBV24-1,CATSGGQSGNSPLHF,TGTGCCACCAGTGGAGGACAGTCAGGGAATTCACCCCTCCACTTT
.,.,TRBJ1-5,TRBV14,CASSQELAGADNGSNQPQHF,TGTGCCAGCAGCCAAGAATTAGCGGGGGCGGATAACGGTAGCAATCAGCCCCAGCATTTT
.,TRBD1,TRBJ1-5,TRBV6-5,CASSYSTGYQPQHF,TGTGCCAGCAGTTACTCGACAGGGTATCAGCCCCAGCATTTT
.,.,TRBJ1-2,TRBV6-6,CASSPPGQLHYTF,TGTGCCAGCAGTCCCCCCGGACAGCTTCACTACACCTTC
.,.,TRBJ1-1,TRBV19,CASSIGRTHNTEAFF,TGTGCCAGTAGTATAGGTCGGACACATAACACTGAAGCTTTCTTT
.,TRBD2,TRBJ2-1,TRBV27,CASAAGTSGYGFSYNEQFF,TGTGCCAGCGCTGCAGGGACTAGCGGGTACGGATTCTCCTACAATGAGCAGTTCTTC
.,.,TRBJ1-2,TRBV19,CASSIDYDSNYGYTF,TGTGCCAGTAGTATAGACTACGACAGTAACTATGGCTACACCTTC
.,TRBD2,TRBJ2-3,TRBV14,CASSQERGVADTQYF,TGTGCCAGCAGCCAAGAACGGGGGGTTGCAGATACGCAGTATTTT
.,TRBD2,TRBJ2-3,TRBV29-1,CSGKAGGLIDTQYF,TGCAGCGGAAAAGCGGGGGGGCTGATTGATACGCAGTATTTT
.,.,TRBJ1-6,TRBV5-5,CASTPGPNSPLHF,TGTGCCAGCACCCCAGGGCCAAATTCACCCCTCCACTTT
.,TRBD1,TRBJ2-2,TRBV27,CASSFFPGQGSGELFF,TGTGCCAGCAGTTTTTTTCCGGGACAGGGTTCCGGGGAGCTGTTTTTT
.,TRBD2,TRBJ2-5,TRBV9,CASSAGTSGNFQETQYF,TGTGCCAGCAGCGCAGGGACTAGCGGAAATTTTCAAGAGACCCAGTACTTC